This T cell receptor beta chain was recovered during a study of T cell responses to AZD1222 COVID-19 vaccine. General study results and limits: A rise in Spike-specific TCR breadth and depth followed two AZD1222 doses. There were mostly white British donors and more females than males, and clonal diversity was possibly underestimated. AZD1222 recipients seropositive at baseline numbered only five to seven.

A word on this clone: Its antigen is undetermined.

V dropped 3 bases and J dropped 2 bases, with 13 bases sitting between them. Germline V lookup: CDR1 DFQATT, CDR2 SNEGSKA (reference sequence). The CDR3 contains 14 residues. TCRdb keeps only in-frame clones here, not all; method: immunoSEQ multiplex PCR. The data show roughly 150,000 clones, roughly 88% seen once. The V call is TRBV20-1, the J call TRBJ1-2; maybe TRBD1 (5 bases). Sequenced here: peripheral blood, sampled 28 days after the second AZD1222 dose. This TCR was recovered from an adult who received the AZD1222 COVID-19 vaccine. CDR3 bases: TGCAGTGCTAGTACGGGTCGGGGGAACTATGGCTACACCTTC. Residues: CSASTGRGNYGYTF.